This TCR beta chain originates from a study of molecular identifiers for immune sequencing clone quantification. Ten or more counts support this clonotype. Its antigen is unidentified. Study outcomes and limitations: Clones that had above 20 RNA copies took up over 98% of effector molecules but under 1% in naive cells. Should identical TCR molecules share a barcode, the sizes of highly expanded clones could be underestimated.

TCRdb used MiXCR to reprocess the PCR reads, holding one entry per CDR3 protein. The data show 38,000 or so distinct CDR3 sequences, less than 20% seen once. This CDR3 contains 12 residues. Trimming cost V 5 bases and J 8 bases, with 9 bases left between them. Germline values: CDR1 SEHNR, CDR2 FQNEAQ (reference sequence). The rearrangement joins TRBV7-9 to TRBJ1-4, with no clear D. Specimen: naive CD8+ T cells from blood, with Jurkat cell RNA spiked in. Subset denoted: FACS-sorted CD8+CD4-CCR7+CD45RA+ naive T cells. The source of this sequence is a human donor in good health. Some libraries in this study had Jurkat cell RNA spiked in. CDR3 sequence: CASSPSGEKLFF. CDR3 DNA: TGTGCCAGCAGCCCCTCCGGAGAAAAACTGTTTTTT.